This T cell receptor (beta chain) was observed in a study of T cells in Graves' hyperthyroidism and ophthalmopathy. The V end lost 4 bases, the J end lost 6 bases, and 15 bases lay between the germline ends. CDR1 KGHDR and CDR2 SFDVKD come from the germline V gene. The CDR3 has 15 amino acids. Study-level findings and limits: Most thyroid clonotypes with frequency above 0.001 were detected in blood.

This clonotype was recorded many times. The antigen remains unidentified. The investigators amplified TCR beta CDR3 regions from RNA transcripts. During a first-round RT-PCR of the TCR CDR3, the HTBI primer set was used. MiXCR was run by TCRdb on the multiplex PCR reads, yielding one entry per CDR3 protein. The sample holds about 210,000 distinct CDR3 sequences, 17% seen once. The chain carries TRBV24-1 and TRBJ2-4, with D possibly called TRBD1 or TRBD2 (6 bases each). This TCR was sampled from a man aged 50-60 years with Graves' hyperthyroidism. Sequenced sample: blood. The CDR3 DNA reads as TGTGCCACCAGTGACCAACGGGGGCCGGGAAACATTCAGTACTTC. This codes for CATSDQRGPGNIQYF.